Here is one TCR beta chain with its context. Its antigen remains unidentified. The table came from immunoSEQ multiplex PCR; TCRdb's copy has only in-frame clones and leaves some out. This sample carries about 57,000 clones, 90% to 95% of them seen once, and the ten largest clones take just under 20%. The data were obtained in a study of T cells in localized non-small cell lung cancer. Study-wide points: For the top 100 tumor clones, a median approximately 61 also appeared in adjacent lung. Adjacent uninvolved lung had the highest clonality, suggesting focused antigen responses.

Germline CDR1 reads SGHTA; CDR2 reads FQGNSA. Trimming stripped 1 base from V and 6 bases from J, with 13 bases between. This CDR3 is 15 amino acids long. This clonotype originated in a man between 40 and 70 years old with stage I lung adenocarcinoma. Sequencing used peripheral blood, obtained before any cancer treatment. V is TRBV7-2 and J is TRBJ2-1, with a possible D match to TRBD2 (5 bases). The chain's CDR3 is CASSLVLDWANEQFF. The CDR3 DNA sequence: TGTGCCAGCAGCTTAGTCCTGGACTGGGCCAATGAGCAGTTCTTC.